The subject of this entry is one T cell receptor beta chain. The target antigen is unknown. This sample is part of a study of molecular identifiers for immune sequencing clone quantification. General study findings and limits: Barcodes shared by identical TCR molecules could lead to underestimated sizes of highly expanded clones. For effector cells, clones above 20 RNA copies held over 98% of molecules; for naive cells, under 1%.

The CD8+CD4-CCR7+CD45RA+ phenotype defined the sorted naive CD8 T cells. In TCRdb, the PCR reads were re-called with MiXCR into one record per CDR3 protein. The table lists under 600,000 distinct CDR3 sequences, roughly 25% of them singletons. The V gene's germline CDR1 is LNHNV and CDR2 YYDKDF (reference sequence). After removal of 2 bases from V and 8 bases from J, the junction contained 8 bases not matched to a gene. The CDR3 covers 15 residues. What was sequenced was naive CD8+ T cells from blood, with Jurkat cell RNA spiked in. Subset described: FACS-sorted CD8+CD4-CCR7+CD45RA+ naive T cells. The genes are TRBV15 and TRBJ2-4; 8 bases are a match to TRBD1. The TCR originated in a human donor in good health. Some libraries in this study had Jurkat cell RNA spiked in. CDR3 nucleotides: TGTGCCACCAGCAGAACCAAGGACAGGGCGTACATTCAGTACTTC. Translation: CATSRTKDRAYIQYF.